This TCR beta chain was found in a study of T cell responses to AZD1222 COVID-19 vaccine. Study-wide results and caveats: Increases in Spike-specific TCR breadth and depth were seen after two AZD1222 doses. Nearly half of spike-specific TCRs reportedly target unmutated variant regions.

TCRdb's copy holds only in-frame clones and misses some; the assay was immunoSEQ multiplex PCR. Here the sample spans 150,000 to 200,000 clones, 80% to 95% being singletons. In germline, CDR1 is LNHDA, CDR2 SQIVND (reference sequence). V dropped 5 bases and J dropped 3 bases, with 14 bases sitting between them. This CDR3 has 15 residues. Points on this clone: Its antigen is unidentified.

This chain uses TRBV19 with TRBJ2-1; TRBD2 is a possible D gene (5 bases). Specimen: peripheral blood, collected on day 0 of AZD1222 vaccination. This receptor was taken from an adult in good health. The CDR3 DNA reads TGTGCCAGTAGTGTCACGGCGGGCTTCTACAATGAGCAGTTCTTC. Amino acids: CASSVTAGFYNEQFF.